This T cell receptor beta chain was identified during a study of shared clonotypes between healthy human individuals. Samples underwent the assay at deep level. Investigators spread the genomic DNA of each subset evenly over several immunoSEQ plates. TCRdb's copy holds only in-frame clones and misses some; the assay was immunoSEQ multiplex PCR. The sample includes about half a million clones, approximately 85% seen only once; the top ten take about an eighth. Per the germline V gene, CDR1 is LNHDA and CDR2 is SQIVND (reference sequence). This CDR3 is built from 13 residues. The trim removed 11 bases at V and 6 bases at J, leaving 10 bases unmatched. A few counts support this clone. What it binds is not known. Notes on the study in general: Sample collection involved blood only; tissue repertoires are likely different.

All of the donors resided in Nashville, Tennessee, and each was a Caucasian adult. The sequencing input was PBMCs. This receptor was identified in a woman aged 40-49 years in good health. Some clones in this sample may be carry-over from other donors' samples. The chain carries TRBV19 and TRBJ1-2, with TRBD1 matching 9 bases. This chain's CDR3 is CAGRRDRADGYTF. DNA of the CDR3: TGTGCCGGCCGCCGGGACAGGGCTGATGGCTACACCTTC. Full variable domain (remainder filled in from reference TRBV19 and TRBJ1-2): DGGITQSPKYLFRKEGQNVTLSCEQNLNHDAMYWYRQDPGQGLRLIYYSQIVNDFQKGDIAEGYSVSREKKESFPLTVTSAQKNPTAFYLCAGRRDRADGYTFGSGTRLTVV.